These 18 T cell receptor beta chains came from one sample sequenced in a study of shared clonotypes between healthy human individuals. Here immunoSEQ multiplex PCR was the method, and the copy in TCRdb shows in-frame clones only, minus some. The repertoire holds about 2.1 million clones, with roughly 95% as singletons. CD45RO-negative cells were positively selected for CCR7, leaving out terminally differentiated effector memory CD45RA+ cells. Sequenced: naive CD8+ T cells from PBMCs. The receptors were sampled from a man younger than 30 in good health. Some clones in this sample may be carry-over from other donors' samples.

The V call is TRBV11-3, the J call TRBJ2-1, with 10 bases identical to TRBD2. This CDR3 is built from 16 residues. Germline CDR1 SGHNT, CDR2 YENEEA. Trimming took 3 bases from V and 9 from J; bases not matched to a gene: 11. CDR3 in DNA: TGTGCCAGCAGCTTCCGTAGCGGGAGGACCCAGGGTGAGCAGTTCTTC. Translation gives CASSFRSGRTQGEQFF.

The V and J genes are TRBV11-2 and TRBJ1-4; TRBD1 matches 7 bases. The germline gives CDR1 SGHAT, CDR2 FQNNGV. V gave up 5 bases and J gave up 3 bases; unmatched junction bases: 12. This CDR3 is built from 17 residues. The CDR3 region is CASSHRGRGMANEKLFF. In nucleotides, the CDR3 is TGTGCCAGCAGCCACCGAGGCAGGGGGATGGCTAATGAAAAACTGTTTTTT.

In nucleotides, the CDR3 is TGTGCCAGTAAGGAAGCGCCCCAGCTTGAAAAACTGTTTTTT. Translation gives CASKEAPQLEKLFF. This chain connects TRBV19 to TRBJ1-4; no clear D. V was clipped by 7 bases and J by 7 bases, with 16 bases between them. The germline V gene has CDR1 LNHDA and CDR2 SQIVND (reference sequence). This CDR3 contains 14 residues.

The chain has TRBV5-1 and TRBJ2-1; 13 bases map to TRBD2. Losses at the gene ends were 4 bases for V and 5 bases for J; bases not matched to a gene: 6. The CDR3 contains 16 residues. The germline V gene has CDR1 SGHRS and CDR2 YFSETQ. The CDR3 region has the DNA TGCGCCAGCAGCCCGGGGGGGACTAGCGGGAACAATGAGCAGTTCTTC. Protein sequence: CASSPGGTSGNNEQFF.

The rearrangement uses TRBV10-3 and TRBJ2-5; no clear D gene. The J call could be wrong; TRBJ2-7 is a better fit for the DNA end. The CDR3 is made up of 15 amino acids. Germline-derived CDR1 and CDR2 are ENHRY and SYGVKD. The DNA of the CDR3 is TGTGCCATCAGCTCCCCCCCGCAGGCCGACTACGAGCAGTACTTC. Its translation: CAISSPPQADYEQYF.

In the case of this clone: Other DNA sequences of this sample code for an identical CDR3. The V and J genes are TRBV10-2 and TRBJ2-7; D is uncertain. V shed 4 bases and J shed 0 bases, with 4 bases lying between them. Germline V lookup: CDR1 WSHSY, CDR2 SAAADI. The CDR3 is 12 amino acids. The CDR3 protein is CASSGGSYEQYF. CDR3 coding DNA: TGCGCCAGCAGTGGTGGCTCCTACGAGCAGTACTTC.

The chain joins TRBV6-5 to TRBJ2-5, with D hard to call. This CDR3 is 13 amino acids long. V gave up 2 bases and J gave up 5 bases, with 9 bases separating them. Germline V gives CDR1 MNHEY, CDR2 SVGAGI. The CDR3 nucleotides are TGTGCCAGCAGTTACGCGGACCTGGAGACCCAGTACTTC. Protein sequence: CASSYADLETQYF.

V usage is TRBV10-3 and J usage is TRBJ2-1; 9 nucleotides align to TRBD1. The trim removed 0 bases at V and 5 bases at J, leaving 8 bases unmatched. The CDR3 is 17 residues long. Looked up from germline, CDR1 is ENHRY and CDR2 is SYGVKD. In DNA, the CDR3 is TGTGCCATCAGTGAGTCGATCGGGACAGGGCGAAACAATGAGCAGTTCTTC. This codes for CAISESIGTGRNNEQFF.

The chain employs TRBV4-3 and TRBJ1-2; 8 bases fit TRBD1. Germline-derived CDR1 and CDR2 are LGHNA and YSLEER. There are 16 residues in the CDR3. The trim removed 0 bases at V and 4 bases at J, leaving 7 bases unmatched. In DNA, the CDR3 is TGCGCCAGCAGCCAAGATGCCTCAGGGGGCGGCTATGGCTACACCTTC. Its protein is CASSQDASGGGYGYTF.

The V and J genes are TRBV11-2 and TRBJ2-1, with D possibly being TRBD1 (6 bases). CDR3 length: 15 residues. With 5 bases removed from V and 8 bases from J, the gap between germline ends came to 19 bases. Germline loops: CDR1 SGHAT, CDR2 FQNNGV. The CDR3 spells CASSLSQGRGYEQFF. The CDR3, as DNA: TGTGCCAGCAGCCTGTCCCAGGGGAGAGGATATGAGCAGTTCTTC.

The chain carries TRBV30 and TRBJ2-1; 10 bases are shared with TRBD2. Germline V gene lookup returns CDR1 GTSNPN and CDR2 SVGIG (reference sequence). The CDR3 totals 12 residues. Unmatched junction bases numbered 3, after V lost 4 bases and J lost 9 bases. The CDR3 DNA reads as TGTGCCTGGACTAGCGGGAGTATTGAGCAGTTCTTC. Its translation is CAWTSGSIEQFF.

The V gene is TRBV27, the J gene TRBJ2-4, with 8 bases identical to TRBD1. The CDR3 runs to 16 residues. CDR1 is MNHEY and CDR2 is SMNVEV in the germline V gene (reference sequence). V was pared by 4 bases and J by 0 bases, with 5 bases of the junction left unmatched. CDR3 sequence: CASSWDRTLAKNIQYF. Here the CDR3 DNA reads TGTGCCAGCAGTTGGGACAGGACCCTAGCCAAAAACATTCAGTACTTC.

The chain uses TRBV28 and TRBJ2-6, with D perhaps matching TRBD2 (6 bases). V was clipped by 8 bases and J by 0 bases, with 8 bases between them. This CDR3 has 14 amino acids. Germline lookup yields CDR1 MDHEN and CDR2 SYDVKM. The DNA for the CDR3 is TGTGCCAGCTACGGGGGCTCTGGGGCCAACGTCCTGACTTTC. Its protein product is CASYGGSGANVLTF.

This chain links TRBV1 with TRBJ2-3; the table's TRBD2 call for D was not verified on the DNA. TRBV1 is marked as a pseudogene. This CDR3 region has 17 residues. CDR3 nucleotides: TGCACCAGCAGCCATTTTGTAGGGGACTGGGGCACAGATACGCAGTATTTT. Amino acids: CTSSHFVGDWGTDTQYF.

This clone occurred once. This chain's CDR3 is CASSSRQGAGETQYF. The CDR3 DNA reads as TGTGCCAGCAGCTCCAGACAGGGGGCGGGGGAGACCCAGTACTTC. The rearrangement joins TRBV7-9 to TRBJ2-5, with 10 nucleotides matching TRBD1. V lost 4 bases, J lost 5 bases, and 7 bases stayed unmatched. Germline CDR1 is SEHNR and CDR2 is FQNEAQ (reference sequence). This CDR3 contains 15 residues.

This clone was found once. This chain uses TRBV28 with TRBJ2-1, with a possible D match to TRBD2 (5 bases). The CDR3 extends over 16 amino acids. The V end was cut by 5 bases, the J end by 4 bases, with 18 bases between. Germline CDR1 and CDR2: MDHEN and SYDVKM. The CDR3 loop reads CASSPPTAEGYNEQFF. The CDR3 DNA reads as TGTGCCAGCAGTCCACCTACAGCAGAGGGTTACAATGAGCAGTTCTTC. Full variable domain (missing parts from reference TRBV28 and TRBJ2-1): DVKVTQSSRYLVKRTGEKVFLECVQDMDHENMFWYRQDPGLGLRLIYFSYDVKMKEKGDIPEGYSVSREKKERFSLILESASTNQTSMYLCASSPPTAEGYNEQFFGPGTRLTVL.

The rearrangement uses TRBV29-1 and TRBJ2-2; D not certain. Germline values: CDR1 SQVTM, CDR2 ANQGSEA. CDR3 length: 13 amino acids. Trimming removed 3 bases at V and 4 bases at J, with 9 bases between. The CDR3 loop is CSVDSRGTGELFF. CDR3 nucleotide sequence: TGCAGCGTTGACAGCCGTGGCACCGGGGAGCTGTTTTTT.

The gene calls are TRBV13 and TRBJ1-1, with TRBD1 as a possible D gene (5 bases). CDR1 and CDR2 from the germline V gene are PRHDT and FYEKMQ (reference sequence). V lost 5 bases and J lost 4, with 17 bases in between. This CDR3 spans 15 amino acids. The CDR3 is CASSKPRGGITEAFF. The CDR3 DNA follows: TGTGCCAGCAGCAAACCCCGTGGGGGAATCACTGAAGCTTTCTTT.